Presented here are 24 T cell receptor beta chains from one specimen sequenced in a study of T cells in Graves' hyperthyroidism and ophthalmopathy. RNA transcripts gave rise to amplified TCR beta CDR3 regions. TCR CDR3 underwent first-round RT-PCR with the HTBI primer set. TCRdb fed the multiplex PCR reads into MiXCR, producing one record per CDR3 protein. There are 400,000 to 550,000 distinct CDR3 sequences in the sample; roughly a quarter occur only once, and 11% lies in the top ten. Sequencing used blood. The receptors here all came from a woman aged 30 to 39 with Graves' ophthalmopathy.

This clonotype has a count of ten or more. The rearrangement joins TRBV18 to TRBJ1-2; D not certain. V lost 1 base, J lost 6 bases, and 12 bases lay in between. The CDR3 contains 14 residues. Germline V gene sequence: CDR1 KGHSH, CDR2 LQKENI. The CDR3 nucleotides read TGTGCCAGCTCACCACTGAGCTCTGAGGATGGCTACACCTTC. Its translation: CASSPLSSEDGYTF.

This clonotype occurred many times. V and J are TRBV6-1 and TRBJ1-1, with 7 bases that match TRBD1. J was trimmed by 6 bases and V by 5 bases; bases with no gene match: 9. This CDR3 region has 14 residues. Germline V gene sequence: CDR1 MNHNS, CDR2 SASEGT. The CDR3 protein is CASSPSGGGPEAFF. DNA of the CDR3: TGTGCCAGCAGTCCCTCAGGGGGGGGTCCTGAAGCTTTCTTT.

The V and J genes are TRBV12-3 or TRBV12-4 and TRBJ2-7; 9 positions match TRBD1. The CDR3 is 15 amino acids. V trimming: 5 bases; J trimming: 3 bases; junction bases outside the gene matches: 8. The CDR3 loop reads CASSPNRQGGYEQYF. The CDR3 DNA sequence: TGTGCCAGCAGTCCAAACCGACAGGGGGGCTACGAGCAGTACTTC.

In its sample, this clonotype was seen a few times. The chain uses TRBV28 and TRBJ1-5, with D possibly being TRBD1 (6 bases). Trimming left V 4 bases short and J 3 bases short, with 13 bases between. The CDR3 consists of 15 residues. Germline CDR1 and CDR2: MDHEN and SYDVKM. The DNA for the CDR3 is TGTGCCAGCAGTTCGGGGGCGGCTGACAATCAGCCCCAGCATTTT. It encodes CASSSGAADNQPQHF.

The J gene is TRBJ2-7, the V gene TRBV6-1; no reliable D call. Germline loops: CDR1 MNHNS, CDR2 SASEGT. This CDR3 region has 15 residues. Trimming took 4 bases from V and 1 from J, leaving 14 bases between them. The CDR3 reads CASSADGRRSYEQYF. In DNA, the CDR3 is TGTGCCAGCAGTGCAGACGGAAGAAGGTCCTACGAGCAGTACTTC.

This clonotype was observed at least ten times. The chain employs TRBV28 and TRBJ1-5, with D hard to call. From germline, CDR1 is MDHEN and CDR2 SYDVKM. The CDR3 has 12 residues. V shed 5 bases and J shed 6 bases, with 8 bases lying between them. The CDR3 region is CASSTPRQPQHF. The CDR3 DNA sequence: TGTGCCAGCAGTACCCCTCGTCAGCCCCAGCATTTT.

This clonotype has more than one count but fewer than ten. CDR3 bases: TGTGCCAGCAGCTCACAAGCCCCCTACGAGCAGTACTTC. This codes for CASSSQAPYEQYF. This chain connects TRBV7-9 to TRBJ2-7; no reliable D call. Trimming cost V 4 bases and J 2 bases, with 9 bases left between them. The CDR3 runs 13 residues. Germline CDR1 reads SEHNR; CDR2 reads FQNEAQ (reference sequence).

This clonotype was counted many times. V is TRBV12-3 or TRBV12-4 and J is TRBJ2-2; weak D call: TRBD1 (6 bases). This CDR3 is 14 amino acids long. With 6 bases removed from V and 4 bases from J, the gap between germline ends came to 12 bases. CDR3 nucleotides: TGTGCCAGCAGGGACAGTTTGGTCACCGGGGAGCTGTTTTTT. Encoded protein: CASRDSLVTGELFF.

This clonotype was detected ten times or more. This chain links TRBV24-1 with TRBJ2-7; tentative D call: TRBD1 (7 bases). The V end was cut by 5 bases, the J end by 2 bases, with 27 bases between. This CDR3 is built from 19 residues. The germline CDR1 and CDR2 sequences are KGHDR and SFDVKD. CDR3 in amino acids: CATSGEAGQFHTTTYEQYF. The CDR3 region has the DNA TGTGCCACCAGTGGGGAGGCGGGACAGTTCCACACCACAACCTACGAGCAGTACTTC.

This clonotype was observed many times. This rearrangement joins TRBV20-1 to TRBJ2-7; maybe TRBD1 (5 bases). Trimming left V 3 bases short and J 4 bases short, with 10 bases between. This CDR3 spans 12 amino acids. Germline-derived CDR1 and CDR2 are DFQATT and SNEGSKA (reference sequence). The CDR3 loop reads CSARQGLYEQYF. Here the CDR3 DNA reads TGCAGTGCTAGGCAGGGTTTATACGAGCAGTACTTC.

This rearrangement joins TRBV6-1 to TRBJ1-1, with 9 bases that match TRBD1. This CDR3 has 16 residues. CDR1 is MNHNS and CDR2 is SASEGT in the germline V gene. The V segment lost 7 bases and the J segment 0 bases; nucleotides outside the gene matches: 9. The chain's CDR3 is CASNPGQGFMNTEAFF. As DNA, the CDR3 is TGTGCCAGCAATCCGGGACAGGGCTTCATGAACACTGAAGCTTTCTTT.

This clonotype was detected ten times or more. V usage is TRBV10-3 and J usage is TRBJ2-7, with 11 bases that match TRBD1. The CDR3 covers 13 residues. The trim removed 6 bases at V and 7 bases at J, leaving 5 bases unmatched. CDR1 and CDR2 (germline): ENHRY, SYGVKD. In nucleotides, the CDR3 is TGTGCCATCAGGCCGGGACAGGGGGAAGAGCAGTACTTC. The encoded protein is CAIRPGQGEEQYF.

This clonotype was seen many times. The rearrangement uses TRBV6-5 and TRBJ1-3; D remains ambiguous. The length of the CDR3 is 17 residues. Germline V gene sequence: CDR1 MNHEY, CDR2 SVGAGI. V lost 3 bases and J 0 bases, leaving 15 bases between the germline ends. The CDR3 DNA reads TGTGCCAGCAGTTATATATGGGAAGGGAACTCTGGAAACACCATATATTTT. Protein product: CASSYIWEGNSGNTIYF.

This clonotype was seen many times. The chain employs TRBV11-1 and TRBJ2-7, with D uncertain. The CDR3 has 15 amino acids. V was clipped by 3 bases and J by 6 bases, with 18 bases between them. In germline, CDR1 is SGHAT, CDR2 FQDESV (reference sequence). The chain's CDR3 is CASSLESSYSSEQYF. For the CDR3, the DNA is TGTGCCAGCAGCTTGGAATCCTCCTACTCCAGCGAGCAGTACTTC.

In its sample, this clonotype was seen a few times. V usage is TRBV6-5 and J usage is TRBJ1-1; weak D call: TRBD1 (5 bases). The CDR3 has 16 residues. Per germline, CDR1 MNHEY and CDR2 SVGAGI. V gave up 4 bases and J gave up 0 bases, with 15 bases separating them. CDR3: CASSFRDGLMNTEAFF. CDR3 sequence (DNA): TGTGCCAGCAGTTTCCGGGACGGCCTCATGAACACTGAAGCTTTCTTT.

This clonotype has a count of ten or more. The genes are TRBV28 and TRBJ2-5; D is perhaps TRBD1 (6 bases). The CDR3 runs 15 residues. V was pared by 2 bases and J by 5 bases, with 15 bases between. The germline gives CDR1 MDHEN, CDR2 SYDVKM. CDR3 nucleotides: TGTGCCAGCAGTTTAGTTGTACAGGGACCGGAGACCCAGTACTTC. Encoded protein: CASSLVVQGPETQYF.

This clonotype occurred once. CDR3 amino acids: CATGTGLNTEAFF. The CDR3 coding sequence is TGTGCCACCGGGACAGGCCTGAACACTGAAGCTTTCTTT. This rearrangement joins TRBV6-1 to TRBJ1-1, with TRBD1 matching over 8 bases. CDR1 and CDR2 from the germline V gene are MNHNS and SASEGT. This CDR3 spans 13 amino acids. V gave up 10 bases and J gave up 0 bases; unmatched junction bases: 4.

This clonotype was found many times. The chain has TRBV15 and TRBJ2-2; D is undetermined. In germline, CDR1 is LNHNV, CDR2 YYDKDF (reference sequence). V was cut by 0 bases and J by 7 bases, with 6 bases left in between. The CDR3 spans 13 residues. CDR3: CATSREWNGELFF. For the CDR3, the DNA is TGTGCCACCAGCAGAGAGTGGAACGGGGAGCTGTTTTTT. Full variable domain (outside the CDR3, taken from reference TRBV15 and TRBJ2-2): DAMVIQNPRYQVTQFGKPVTLSCSQTLNHNVMYWYQQKSSQAPKLLFHYYDKDFNNEADTPDNFQSRRPNTSFCFLDIRSPGLGDTAMYLCATSREWNGELFFGEGSRLTVL.

This chain connects TRBV19 to TRBJ2-2; no clear D gene. Trimming took off 5 bases at V and 1 base at J, with 11 bases between the two ends. The CDR3 runs 15 residues. CDR1 LNHDA and CDR2 SQIVND come from the germline V gene (reference sequence). In DNA form, the CDR3 reads TGTGCCAGTAGTCCCTCCCGACAGAACACCGGGGAGCTGTTTTTT. This gives the protein CASSPSRQNTGELFF.

This clonotype was seen repeatedly, ten times or more. The rearrangement links TRBV6-1 to TRBJ1-2; D remains ambiguous. Trimming pared 6 bases from V and 4 bases from J, leaving 12 bases between. The CDR3 is 13 amino acids. Germline CDR1 is MNHNS and CDR2 is SASEGT. CDR3 residues: CASSRTKGYGYTF. The CDR3 nucleotides read TGTGCCAGCAGCCGGACGAAGGGCTATGGCTACACCTTC.

The sample holds many counts of this clonotype. The chain uses TRBV18 and TRBJ2-7; TRBD2 is a possible D gene (7 bases). V was trimmed by 3 bases and J by 1 base, leaving 16 bases between them. Germline CDR1 is KGHSH and CDR2 is LQKENI. The CDR3 runs to 16 residues. In nucleotides, the CDR3 is TGTGCCAGCTCACCGGGGCGCGGGGGCCCTTCCTACGAGCAGTACTTC. Its translation: CASSPGRGGPSYEQYF.

In this sample, this clonotype turned up many times. V gene TRBV24-1 combines with J gene TRBJ2-2; the D gene is possibly TRBD1 (6 bases). The CDR3 runs to 16 residues. V dropped 4 bases and J dropped 3 bases, with 14 bases sitting between them. The germline CDR1 and CDR2 sequences are KGHDR and SFDVKD. CDR3 residues: CATSDHRVEDTGELFF. In DNA, the CDR3 is TGTGCCACCAGTGACCACAGGGTAGAAGACACCGGGGAGCTGTTTTTT.

Comments on this clonotype: Relative to the germline gene, one junction end is altered; a read error may explain this. CDR3: CASKLSARSYEQHF. The CDR3 DNA sequence: TGTGCCAGCAAGCTGTCCGCCAGATCCTACGAGCAGCACTTC. The chain carries TRBV27 and TRBJ2-7; no firm D call. Germline loops: CDR1 MNHEY, CDR2 SMNVEV (reference sequence). The CDR3 sequence is 14 residues long.

V gene TRBV12-3 or TRBV12-4 combines with J gene TRBJ1-2, with D possibly TRBD1 on 5 matching bases. Trimming removed 7 bases from V and 3 bases from J, with 18 bases in between. The CDR3 spans 15 residues. In DNA form, the CDR3 reads TGTGCCAGCACCCCAATTTGGGGACCTGACTATGGCTACACCTTC. This translates into CASTPIWGPDYGYTF.